The rows below give T cell receptor beta chains drawn from one sample of a study of control samples from healthy donors and cancer patients. The repertoire was sequenced with immunoSEQ multiplex PCR; TCRdb's copy has only in-frame clones and lacks some. The sample carries 200,000 to 250,000 clones, roughly 94% recorded once. The sequencing input was blood. These receptors all come from a man aged 50 to 59 in good health. CDR3s include the opening cysteine and the closing phenylalanine or tryptophan. Each record gives: V gene, clone size, D gene, J gene, CDR3 protein, CDR3 DNA. The D gene is left open where the match is weak. Size is stated for part of the rows, as once, few or many counts, or as a class when the clone is expanded.

v_gene: TRBV5-1; abundance: -; d_gene: -; j_gene: TRBJ2-1; CDR3aa: CASSPGAGLINEQFF; CDR3nt: TGCGCCAGCAGCCCTGGGGCAGGGTTGATCAATGAGCAGTTCTTC
v_gene: TRBV7-9; abundance: -; d_gene: -; j_gene: TRBJ2-1; CDR3aa: CASSLLTGAAYNEQFF; CDR3nt: TGTGCCAGCAGCTTACTGACGGGGGCGGCCTACAATGAGCAGTTCTTC
v_gene: TRBV6-5; abundance: -; d_gene: -; j_gene: TRBJ2-5; CDR3aa: CASSYGVGPQETQYF; CDR3nt: TGTGCCAGCAGTTATGGGGTCGGGCCCCAAGAGACCCAGTACTTC
v_gene: TRBV18; abundance: once; d_gene: TRBD1; j_gene: TRBJ2-2; CDR3aa: CASSPGTANTGELFF; CDR3nt: TGTGCCAGCTCACCGGGGACAGCGAACACCGGGGAGCTGTTTTTT
v_gene: TRBV4-1; abundance: -; d_gene: TRBD2; j_gene: TRBJ2-3; CDR3aa: CASSQARRGAINTQYF; CDR3nt: TGCGCCAGCAGCCAAGCTCGGCGGGGGGCTATAAATACGCAGTATTTT
v_gene: TRBV2; abundance: -; d_gene: TRBD1; j_gene: TRBJ1-2; CDR3aa: CASSGNLGLTGAGYTF; CDR3nt: TGTGCCAGCAGTGGAAACCTGGGACTCACAGGGGCTGGCTACACCTTC
v_gene: TRBV6-5; abundance: -; d_gene: TRBD1; j_gene: TRBJ2-1; CDR3aa: CASRATGSNNEQFF; CDR3nt: TGTGCCAGCAGGGCGACAGGGTCGAACAATGAGCAGTTCTTC
v_gene: TRBV7-2; abundance: -; d_gene: -; j_gene: TRBJ1-5; CDR3aa: CASSSSRVRRQPQHF; CDR3nt: TGTGCCAGCAGCTCTTCTAGGGTAAGACGTCAGCCCCAGCATTTT
v_gene: TRBV11-2; abundance: -; d_gene: TRBD1; j_gene: TRBJ1-2; CDR3aa: CASSLDGPGGYGYTF; CDR3nt: TGTGCCAGCAGCTTAGATGGCCCAGGGGGCTATGGCTACACCTTC
v_gene: TRBV28; abundance: few; d_gene: -; j_gene: TRBJ1-6; CDR3aa: CASRPTANSPLHF; CDR3nt: TGTGCCAGCAGGCCGACAGCCAATTCACCCCTCCACTTT
v_gene: TRBV19; abundance: -; d_gene: -; j_gene: TRBJ1-5; CDR3aa: CASRPRPHSNQPQHF; CDR3nt: TGTGCCAGTAGACCCCGTCCCCACAGCAATCAGCCCCAGCATTTT